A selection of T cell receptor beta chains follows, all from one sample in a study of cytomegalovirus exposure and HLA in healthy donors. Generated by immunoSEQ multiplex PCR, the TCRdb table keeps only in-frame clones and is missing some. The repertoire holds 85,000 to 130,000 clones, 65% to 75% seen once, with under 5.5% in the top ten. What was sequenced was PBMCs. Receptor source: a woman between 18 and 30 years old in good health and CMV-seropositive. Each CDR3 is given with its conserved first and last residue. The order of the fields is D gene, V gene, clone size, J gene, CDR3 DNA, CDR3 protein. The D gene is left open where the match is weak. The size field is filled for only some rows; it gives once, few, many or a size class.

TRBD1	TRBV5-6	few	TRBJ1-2	TGTGCCAGCAGCTTTGCCCACAGGGGCGGGGGCTACACCTTC	CASSFAHRGGGYTF
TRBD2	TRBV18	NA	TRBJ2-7	TGTGCCAGCTCACGACTAGCGGGAGGACCCTACGAGCAGTACTTC	CASSRLAGGPYEQYF
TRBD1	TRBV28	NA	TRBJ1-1	TGTGCCAGCGACACAGGGGGCGGGTACACTGAAGCTTTCTTT	CASDTGGGYTEAFF
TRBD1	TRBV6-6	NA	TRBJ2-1	TGTGCCAGCAGTCAGACAGGGAGCTCCTACAATGAGCAGTTCTTC	CASSQTGSSYNEQFF
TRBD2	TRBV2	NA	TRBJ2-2	TGTGCCAGCAGTCCCCTGACTAGCGGGACCGGGGAGCTGTTTTTT	CASSPLTSGTGELFF
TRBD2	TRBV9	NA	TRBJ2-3	TGTGCCAGCAGCTCCCGACGGTCTAGCGGGATTTCTTTAGATACGCAGTATTTT	CASSSRRSSGISLDTQYF
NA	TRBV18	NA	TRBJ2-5	TGTGCCAGCTCACCCCGACTAGTAGGGGAGACCCAGTACTTC	CASSPRLVGETQYF
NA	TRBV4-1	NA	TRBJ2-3	TGCGCCAGCAGCCAAGATCAGGCAGGCCCCACTGATCCGACAGATACGCAGTATTTT	CASSQDQAGPTDPTDTQYF
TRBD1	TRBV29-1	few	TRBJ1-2	TGCAGCGTTGAAGGGGGACAGGCCCGCTATGGCTACACCTTC	CSVEGGQARYGYTF
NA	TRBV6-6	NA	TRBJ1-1	TGTGCCAGCACACGGGACTCTAACACTGAAGCTTTCTTT	CASTRDSNTEAFF
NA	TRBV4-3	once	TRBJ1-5	TGCGCCAGCAGCCAAGACGTCCAGAAAAATCAGCCCCAGCATTTT	CASSQDVQKNQPQHF
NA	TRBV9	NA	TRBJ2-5	TGTGCCAGCAGCGTAGCTAGCGACGCTTGGGAGACCCAGTACTTC	CASSVASDAWETQYF
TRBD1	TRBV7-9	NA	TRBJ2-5	TGTGCCAGCATCATGGGGACAGGGAAAGAGACCCAGTACTTC	CASIMGTGKETQYF